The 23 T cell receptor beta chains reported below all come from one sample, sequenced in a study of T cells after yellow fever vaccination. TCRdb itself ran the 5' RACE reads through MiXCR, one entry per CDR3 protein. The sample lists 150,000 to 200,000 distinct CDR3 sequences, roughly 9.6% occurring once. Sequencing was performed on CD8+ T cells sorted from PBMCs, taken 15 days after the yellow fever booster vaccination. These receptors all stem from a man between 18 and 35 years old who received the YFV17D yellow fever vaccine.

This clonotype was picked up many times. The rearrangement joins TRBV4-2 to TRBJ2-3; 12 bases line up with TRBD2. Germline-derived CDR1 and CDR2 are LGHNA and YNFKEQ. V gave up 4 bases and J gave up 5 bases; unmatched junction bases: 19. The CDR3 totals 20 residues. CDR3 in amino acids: CASSLTALSLAGGQLDTQYF. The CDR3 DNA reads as TGTGCCAGCAGCCTCACTGCGCTTTCCCTAGCGGGGGGGCAGTTAGATACGCAGTATTTT.

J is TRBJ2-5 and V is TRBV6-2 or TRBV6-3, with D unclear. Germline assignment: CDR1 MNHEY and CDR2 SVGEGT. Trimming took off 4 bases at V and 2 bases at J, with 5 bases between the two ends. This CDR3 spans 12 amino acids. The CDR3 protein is CASSSEQETQYF. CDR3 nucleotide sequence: TGTGCCAGCAGTTCAGAACAAGAGACCCAGTACTTC.

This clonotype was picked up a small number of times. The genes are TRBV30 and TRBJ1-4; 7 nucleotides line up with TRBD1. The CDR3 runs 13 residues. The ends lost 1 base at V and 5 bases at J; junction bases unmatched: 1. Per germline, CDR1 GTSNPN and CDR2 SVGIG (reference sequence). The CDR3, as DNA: TGTGCCTGGAGTGGGGACAGCAATGAAAAACTGTTTTTT. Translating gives CAWSGDSNEKLFF.

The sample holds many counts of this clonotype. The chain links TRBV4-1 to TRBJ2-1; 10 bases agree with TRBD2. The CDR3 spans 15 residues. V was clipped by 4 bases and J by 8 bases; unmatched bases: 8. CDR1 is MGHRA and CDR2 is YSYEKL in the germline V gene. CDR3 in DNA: TGCGCCAGCAGCCCAAGCGGGGGGGCTTCGGATGAGCAGTTCTTC. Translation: CASSPSGGASDEQFF.

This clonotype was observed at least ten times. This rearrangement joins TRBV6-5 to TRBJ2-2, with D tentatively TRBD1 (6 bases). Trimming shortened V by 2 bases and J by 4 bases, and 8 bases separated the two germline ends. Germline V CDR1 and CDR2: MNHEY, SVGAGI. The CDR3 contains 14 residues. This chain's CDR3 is CASSYGGGTGELFF. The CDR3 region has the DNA TGTGCCAGCAGTTACGGGGGCGGCACCGGGGAGCTGTTTTTT.

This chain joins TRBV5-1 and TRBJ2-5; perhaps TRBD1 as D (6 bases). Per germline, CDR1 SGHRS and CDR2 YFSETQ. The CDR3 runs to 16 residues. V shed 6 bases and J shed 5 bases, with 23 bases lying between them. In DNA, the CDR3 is TGCGCCAGCACCCCACAGGGAAACGGATTCGGGGAGACCCAGTACTTC. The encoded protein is CASTPQGNGFGETQYF.

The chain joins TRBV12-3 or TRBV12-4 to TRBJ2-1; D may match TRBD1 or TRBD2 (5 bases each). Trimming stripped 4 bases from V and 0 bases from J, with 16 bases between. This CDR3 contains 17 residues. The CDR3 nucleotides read TGTGCCAGCAGTTCACCCATTGCAGGGAGCTCCTACAATGAGCAGTTCTTC. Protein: CASSSPIAGSSYNEQFF.

The CDR3 loop reads CASSLVGRERDEQYF. The CDR3 DNA sequence: TGTGCCAGCAGTTTAGTTGGTAGGGAGAGGGACGAGCAGTACTTC. The V call is TRBV12-3 or TRBV12-4, the J call TRBJ2-7; a weak D match, TRBD2 (5 bases). This CDR3 has 15 residues. V shed 1 base and J shed 5 bases, with 15 bases lying between them.

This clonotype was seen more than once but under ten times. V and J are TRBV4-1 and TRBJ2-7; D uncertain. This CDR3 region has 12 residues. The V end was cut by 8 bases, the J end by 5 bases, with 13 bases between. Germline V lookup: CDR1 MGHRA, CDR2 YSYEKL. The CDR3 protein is CASGDGVHEQYF. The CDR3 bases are TGCGCCAGCGGCGATGGGGTCCACGAGCAGTACTTC.

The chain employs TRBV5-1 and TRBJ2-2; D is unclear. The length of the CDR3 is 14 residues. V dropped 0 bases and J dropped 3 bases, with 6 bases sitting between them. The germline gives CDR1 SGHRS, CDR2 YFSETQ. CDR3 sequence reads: CASSLDQYTGELFF. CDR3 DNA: TGCGCCAGCAGCTTGGACCAGTACACCGGGGAGCTGTTTTTT.

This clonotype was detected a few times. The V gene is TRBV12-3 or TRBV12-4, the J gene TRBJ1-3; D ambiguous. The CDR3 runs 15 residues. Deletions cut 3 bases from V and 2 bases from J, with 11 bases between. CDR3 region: CASSFLGRTGNTIYF. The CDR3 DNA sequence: TGTGCCAGCAGTTTTCTGGGCAGGACTGGAAACACCATATATTTT.

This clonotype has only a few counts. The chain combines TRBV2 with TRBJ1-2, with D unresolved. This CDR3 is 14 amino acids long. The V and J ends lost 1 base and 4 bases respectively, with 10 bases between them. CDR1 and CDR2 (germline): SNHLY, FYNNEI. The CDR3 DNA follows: TGTGCCAGCAGTGAAGAGGTGGGAGGCTATGGCTACACCTTC. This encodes CASSEEVGGYGYTF.

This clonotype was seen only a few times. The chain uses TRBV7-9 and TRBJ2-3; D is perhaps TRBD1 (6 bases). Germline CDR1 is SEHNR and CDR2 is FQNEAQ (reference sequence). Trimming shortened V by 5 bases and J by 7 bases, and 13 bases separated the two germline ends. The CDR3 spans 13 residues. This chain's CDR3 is CASSPQGLNTQYF. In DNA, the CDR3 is TGTGCCAGCAGCCCCCAGGGGCTGAATACGCAGTATTTT. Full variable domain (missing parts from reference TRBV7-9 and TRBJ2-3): DTGVSQNPRHKITKRGQNVTFRCDPISEHNRLYWYRQTLGQGPEFLTYFQNEAQLEKSRLLSDRFSAERPKGSFSTLEIQRTEQGDSAMYLCASSPQGLNTQYFGPGTRLTVL.

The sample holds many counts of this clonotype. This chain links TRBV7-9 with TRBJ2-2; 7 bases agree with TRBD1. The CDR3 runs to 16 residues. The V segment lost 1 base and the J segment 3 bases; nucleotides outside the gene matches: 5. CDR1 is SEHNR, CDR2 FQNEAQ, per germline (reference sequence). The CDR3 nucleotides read TGTGCCAGCAGCTTAGTGGAACAGGGGTACACCGGGGAGCTGTTTTTT. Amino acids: CASSLVEQGYTGELFF.

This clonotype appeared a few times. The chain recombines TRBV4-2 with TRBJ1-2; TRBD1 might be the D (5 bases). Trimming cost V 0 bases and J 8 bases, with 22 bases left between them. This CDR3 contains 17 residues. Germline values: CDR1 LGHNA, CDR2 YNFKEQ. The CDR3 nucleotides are TGTGCCAGCAGCCAAGATCCGGGGTTATCCCTGACAGCCGGCTACACCTTC. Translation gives CASSQDPGLSLTAGYTF.

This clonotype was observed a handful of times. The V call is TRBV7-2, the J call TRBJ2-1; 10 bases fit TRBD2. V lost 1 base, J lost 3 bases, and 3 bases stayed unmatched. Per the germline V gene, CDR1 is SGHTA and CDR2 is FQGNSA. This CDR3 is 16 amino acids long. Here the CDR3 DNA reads TGTGCCAGCAGCTTAGATCCTAGCGGGGGCTACAATGAGCAGTTCTTC. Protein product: CASSLDPSGGYNEQFF.

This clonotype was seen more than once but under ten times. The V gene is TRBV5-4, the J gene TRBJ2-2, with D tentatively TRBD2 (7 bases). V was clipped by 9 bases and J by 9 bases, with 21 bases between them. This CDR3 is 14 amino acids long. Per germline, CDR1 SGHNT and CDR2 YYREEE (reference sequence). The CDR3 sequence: CAIRGSGRGRELFF. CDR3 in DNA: TGTGCCATCAGGGGTAGCGGGCGAGGGCGGGAGCTGTTTTTT.

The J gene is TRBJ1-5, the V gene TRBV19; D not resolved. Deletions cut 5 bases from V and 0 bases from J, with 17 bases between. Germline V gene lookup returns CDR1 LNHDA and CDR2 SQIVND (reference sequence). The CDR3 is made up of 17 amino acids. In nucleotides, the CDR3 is TGTGCCAGTAGTTGGCAGATTGCCCGGTATAGCAATCAGCCCCAGCATTTT. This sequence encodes CASSWQIARYSNQPQHF.

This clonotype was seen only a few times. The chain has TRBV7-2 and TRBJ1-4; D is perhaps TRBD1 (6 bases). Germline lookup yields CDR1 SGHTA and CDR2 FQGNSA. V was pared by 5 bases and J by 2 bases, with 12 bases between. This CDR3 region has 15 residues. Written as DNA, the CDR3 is TGTGCCAGCAGCCCCCGTGGACAGACTAATGAAAAACTGTTTTTT. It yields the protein CASSPRGQTNEKLFF.

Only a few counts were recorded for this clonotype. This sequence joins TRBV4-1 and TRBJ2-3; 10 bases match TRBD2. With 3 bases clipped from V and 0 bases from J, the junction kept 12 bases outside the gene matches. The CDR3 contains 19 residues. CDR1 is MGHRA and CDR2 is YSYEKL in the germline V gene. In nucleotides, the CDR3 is TGCGCCAGCAGCCAGGGGTCTAGCGGGGGCCGTGCTAGCACAGATACGCAGTATTTT. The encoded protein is CASSQGSSGGRASTDTQYF.

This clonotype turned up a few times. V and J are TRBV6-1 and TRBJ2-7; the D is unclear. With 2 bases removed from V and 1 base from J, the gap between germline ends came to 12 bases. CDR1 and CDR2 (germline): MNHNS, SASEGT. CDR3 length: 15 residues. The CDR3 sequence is CASSELDELSYEQYF. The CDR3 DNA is TGTGCCAGCAGTGAACTAGATGAATTGTCCTACGAGCAGTACTTC.

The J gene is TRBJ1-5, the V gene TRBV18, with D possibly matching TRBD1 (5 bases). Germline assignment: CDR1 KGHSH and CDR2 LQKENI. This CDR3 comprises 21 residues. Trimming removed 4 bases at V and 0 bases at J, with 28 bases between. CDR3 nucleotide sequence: TGTGCCAGCTCACGATCAGAGGACACCTCCCGCAGCATCTTTAGCAATCAGCCCCAGCATTTT. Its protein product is CASSRSEDTSRSIFSNQPQHF.

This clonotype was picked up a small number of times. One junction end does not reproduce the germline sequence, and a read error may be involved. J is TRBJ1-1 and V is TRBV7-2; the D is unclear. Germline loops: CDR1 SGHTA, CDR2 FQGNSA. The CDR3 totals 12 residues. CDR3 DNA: TGTGCCAGCAGCGCCCTTCCACCAGAGTCGGACTTT. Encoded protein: CASSALPPESDF.